This section outlines one TCR beta chain sequence together with its context. Its antigen is currently unknown. This entry belongs to a study of CD8 T cells in acute hepatitis C reinfection. Findings of the study overall: TRBV04 and TRBV06 were preferentially used in all groups, not explained by naive pool overrepresentation. Only TCRbeta was bulk sequenced, so alphabeta pairing is unknown.

Data came from immunoSEQ multiplex PCR; TCRdb stores just in-frame clones and leaves some out. The sample comprises about 38,000 clones, about 83% of which are singletons, and roughly 0.51% rests with the top ten. The CDR3 is 15 residues long. Germline CDR1 is PRHDT and CDR2 is FYEKMQ (reference sequence). V gave up 5 bases and J gave up 6 bases; unmatched junction bases: 7. Described time point: naive CD8 control sorted from an acute-time-point sample. Montreal Hepatitis C Cohort donors who inject drugs were seen every 3 months. The chain has TRBV13 and TRBJ1-2, with 12 bases that match TRBD1. The specimen was naive CD8+ T cells from PBMCs. This TCR was recovered from a man aged 30-40 years with chronic hepatitis C. The CDR3 here is CASSPPGQGANGYTF. As DNA, the CDR3 is TGTGCCAGCAGCCCTCCGGGACAGGGGGCAAATGGCTACACCTTC.